Below, one T cell receptor beta chain is given with its context. These data belong to a study of blood T cell repertoires in COVID-19. Background on the study: Sites across the United States, Italy and Spain contributed samples from acute and convalescent COVID-19. T cells, B-cell-depleted T cells, or PBMCs supplied cDNA or gDNA.

Methods used by the authors: Reference gene primer amplification yielded estimated nucleated cell counts. Here immunoSEQ multiplex PCR was the method, and the copy in TCRdb shows in-frame clones only, minus some. That table supplies the V and J calls and clone size; D and trimming were determined from the DNA. The sample has about 92,000 clones, over 80% seen once. The sequenced material came from peripheral blood. This TCR was sampled from a human donor with active COVID-19. The donor label of this sample is uncertain.

CDR3 nucleotide sequence: TGTGCCAGCAGCCAAGGAGGTAAACTGTTTTTT. This translates into CASSQGGKLFF. J is TRBJ1-4 and V is TRBV3-1 (or the pseudogene TRBV3-2); D uncertain. The CDR3 loop spans 11 amino acids. The germline V gene has CDR1 LGHDT and CDR2 YNNKEL (reference sequence). The V end lost 1 base, the J end lost 11 bases, and 5 bases lay between the germline ends.